The source of this T cell receptor beta chain is a study of regulatory T cells in long-lasting Graves disease. As for the study in general: Persistent Graves' disease required over 5 years of antithyroid drugs and positive TSH receptor antibodies.

Time point indicated: persistent/refractory GD, antithyroid drugs over 5 years with positive TRAb. From PBMCs, RNA was extracted and then used to make the TCR library. Ten or more counts support this clonotype. Through Arm-PCR of CDR3 regions and iRepertoire HTBI primers, TCR beta libraries were built. A single record per CDR3 protein comes from TCRdb applying MiXCR to the multiplex PCR reads. The profile shows roughly 400,000 distinct CDR3 sequences, about 21% of them singletons. V lost 4 bases and J 10 bases, leaving 10 bases between the germline ends. CDR1 and CDR2 (germline): MDHEN, SYDVKM. CDR3 length equals 11 residues.

The V and J genes are TRBV28 and TRBJ2-5, with D perhaps TRBD2 (5 bases). This receptor was obtained from a female donor with Graves disease. The specimen comprised peripheral blood mononuclear cells (PBMCs), sampled when the disease was refractory, from a patient treated with antithyroid drugs. This CDR3 is CASSSLEVQYF. The CDR3 nucleotides are TGTGCCAGCAGTTCACTAGAGGTCCAGTACTTC. The variable domain in full, completed from reference TRBV28 and TRBJ2-5, reads DVKVTQSSRYLVKRTGEKVFLECVQDMDHENMFWYRQDPGLGLRLIYFSYDVKMKEKGDIPEGYSVSREKKERFSLILESASTNQTSMYLCASSSLEVQYFGPGTRLLVL.